One sample yielded the 21 T cell receptor beta chains listed below, sequenced in a study of shared clonotypes between healthy human individuals. Only in-frame clones appear in the TCRdb table, and some are missing; sequencing was by immunoSEQ multiplex PCR. Of about 990,000 clones listed, approximately 80% are singletons. What was sequenced was memory CD4+ T cells from PBMCs. Subset given: CD45RA-negative fraction. Receptors originate from a man aged 18-30 years in good health. Some clones in this sample may be carry-over from other donors' samples.

The chain combines TRBV4-1 with TRBJ2-1, with 12 positions matching TRBD2. Per germline, CDR1 MGHRA and CDR2 YSYEKL. This CDR3 is 19 amino acids long. V was clipped by 1 base and J by 3 bases; unmatched bases: 10. CDR3 protein: CASSQGLGTSGSIYNEQFF. The CDR3 DNA is TGCGCCAGCAGCCAAGGTCTCGGGACTAGCGGGTCGATCTACAATGAGCAGTTCTTC.

This chain uses TRBV5-1 with TRBJ2-5; D ambiguous. The V end lost 0 bases, the J end lost 1 base, and 7 bases lay between the germline ends. Germline values: CDR1 SGHRS, CDR2 YFSETQ. The CDR3 covers 14 residues. The CDR3 region has the DNA TGCGCCAGCAGCTTGGCCGACCTCCAAGAGACCCAGTACTTC. Residues: CASSLADLQETQYF.

This clone was recorded only once. The sample carries other DNA sequences with the same CDR3. This chain links TRBV5-6 with TRBJ2-5; 7 bases match TRBD2. The V and J ends lost 0 bases and 6 bases, in that order; junction bases with no gene match: 5. Germline CDR1 SGHDT, CDR2 YYEEEE. This CDR3 region has 14 residues. This chain's CDR3 is CASSLVGEGKTQYF. The CDR3 nucleotides read TGTGCCAGCAGCTTGGTTGGGGAGGGGAAGACCCAGTACTTC.

The chain combines TRBV7-2 with TRBJ2-1, with 10 bases lining up with TRBD2. Germline V gene data show CDR1 as SGHTA and CDR2 as FQGNSA. The V gene end was trimmed by 1 base and the J gene end by 1 base; junction bases not matched to a gene: 7. The CDR3 contains 18 residues. The CDR3 region has the DNA TGTGCCAGCAGCTTAGATGCTAGCGGGAGAGGGTCCTACAATGAGCAGTTCTTC. This codes for CASSLDASGRGSYNEQFF.

This clone was seen a handful of times. This rearrangement joins TRBV12-5 to TRBJ1-1; D is undetermined. The length of the CDR3 is 13 residues. The V gene lost 3 bases and the J gene lost 4 bases, with 9 bases spanning the gap. Germline-derived CDR1 and CDR2 are LGHNT and FRNRAP. The CDR3 is CASGFVGVTEAFF. The CDR3 DNA follows: TGTGCTAGTGGTTTTGTCGGGGTCACTGAAGCTTTCTTT. Looking up the rest from reference TRBV12-5 and TRBJ1-1 gives the full variable domain: DARVTQTPRHKVTEMGQEVTMRCQPILGHNTVFWYRQTMMQGLELLAYFRNRAPLDDSGMPKDRFSAEMPDATLATLKIQPSEPRDSAVYFCASGFVGVTEAFFGQGTRLTVV.

The rearrangement links TRBV6-5 to TRBJ2-7; a possible D gene is TRBD2 (6 bases). Germline V gives CDR1 MNHEY, CDR2 SVGAGI. Trimming removed 5 bases at V and 2 bases at J, with 16 bases between. The CDR3 loop spans 15 amino acids. The CDR3 DNA reads TGTGCCAGCAGTGGGGCGGGACTCGGTACCTACGAGCAGTACTTC. As protein: CASSGAGLGTYEQYF.

This sequence joins TRBV28 and TRBJ1-5; TRBD1 is a possible D gene (6 bases). Looked up from germline, CDR1 is MDHEN and CDR2 is SYDVKM. The ends were cut back, 6 bases at V and 7 bases at J, with 13 bases in the middle. This CDR3 region has 13 residues. The CDR3 loop reads CASREGGGQPQHF. CDR3 DNA: TGTGCCAGCAGGGAGGGGGGGGGCCAGCCCCAGCATTTT.

The rearrangement uses TRBV6-5 and TRBJ2-7; TRBD2 might be the D (5 bases). Trimming removed 2 bases at V and 5 bases at J, with 7 bases between. Germline CDR1 and CDR2: MNHEY and SVGAGI. This CDR3 spans 12 amino acids. The CDR3 bases are TGTGCCAGCAGTTACGGGAGAGACGAGCAGTACTTC. Protein sequence: CASSYGRDEQYF.

The chain uses TRBV19 and TRBJ2-7, with 10 bases aligning to TRBD1. The CDR3 runs to 12 residues. Per the germline V gene, CDR1 is LNHDA and CDR2 is SQIVND (reference sequence). V gave up 8 bases and J gave up 3 bases; unmatched junction bases: 1. This chain's CDR3 is CASGQGDYEQYF. DNA for the CDR3: TGTGCCAGTGGACAGGGGGACTACGAGCAGTACTTC.

The chain joins TRBV28 to TRBJ2-1; 11 positions match TRBD2. Trimming removed 4 bases from V and 1 base from J; junction bases left unmatched: 12. This CDR3 contains 19 residues. Germline-derived CDR1 and CDR2 are MDHEN and SYDVKM. In DNA, the CDR3 is TGTGCCAGCAGTTACCGTAGCGGGAGGGCCCAAGTTTCCTACAATGAGCAGTTCTTC. This codes for CASSYRSGRAQVSYNEQFF. The whole variable domain, filled in from reference TRBV28 and TRBJ2-1, reads DVKVTQSSRYLVKRTGEKVFLECVQDMDHENMFWYRQDPGLGLRLIYFSYDVKMKEKGDIPEGYSVSREKKERFSLILESASTNQTSMYLCASSYRSGRAQVSYNEQFFGPGTRLTVL.

As for this clone: The likely explanation is a read error, given a far larger clone one base away. The sample holds other DNA sequences that translate to the same CDR3. This chain links TRBV14 with TRBJ1-1; weak D call: TRBD1 (5 bases). The V and J ends lost 3 bases and 2 bases respectively, with 7 bases between them. The CDR3 spans 13 residues. Germline V gene lookup returns CDR1 SGHDN and CDR2 FVKESK. The CDR3 loop reads CASSQGRNTEAFF. CDR3 nucleotide sequence: TGTGCCAGCAGCCAGGGACGAAACACTGAAGCTTTCTTT.

This clone has just one count. The gene calls are TRBV5-6 and TRBJ2-3; a weak D match, TRBD2 (6 bases). Trimming shortened V by 4 bases and J by 0 bases, and 15 bases separated the two germline ends. The CDR3 consists of 16 residues. Germline V lookup: CDR1 SGHDT, CDR2 YYEEEE. CDR3 amino acids: CASSPLGGTSTDTQYF. DNA of the CDR3: TGTGCCAGCAGCCCCCTCGGCGGGACTAGCACAGATACGCAGTATTTT.

The DNA of the CDR3 is TGTGCCATCAGTTCTAGGGGGGACTATGGCTACACCTTC. Its translation is CAISSRGDYGYTF. The rearrangement joins TRBV10-3 to TRBJ1-2; perhaps TRBD1 as D (6 bases). From germline, CDR1 is ENHRY and CDR2 SYGVKD. This CDR3 is built from 13 residues. Trimming stripped 5 bases from V and 3 bases from J, with 10 bases between.

The J gene is TRBJ2-4, the V gene TRBV29-1; either TRBD1 or TRBD2 may fit D (5 bases each). Germline CDR1 is SQVTM and CDR2 is ANQGSEA. Trimming left V 7 bases short and J 9 bases short, with 19 bases between. The CDR3 loop spans 13 amino acids. The CDR3 bases are TGCAGCGCCCTGGGGCCTCTAGCAGGCATTCAGTACTTC. Its translation is CSALGPLAGIQYF.

The rearrangement uses TRBV30 and TRBJ2-1, with TRBD1 matching 7 bases. The CDR3 is made up of 13 amino acids. V was clipped by 2 bases and J by 4 bases; unmatched bases: 2. Germline CDR1 GTSNPN, CDR2 SVGIG (reference sequence). CDR3 amino acids: CAWSRGQYNEQFF. The DNA of the CDR3 is TGTGCCTGGAGTCGGGGACAGTACAATGAGCAGTTCTTC. The complete variable domain, with remaining parts taken from reference TRBV30 and TRBJ2-1, reads SQTIHQWPATLVQPVGSPLSLECTVEGTSNPNLYWYRQAAGRGLQLLFYSVGIGQISSEVPQNLSASRPQDRQFILSSKKLLLSDSGFYLCAWSRGQYNEQFFGPGTRLTVL.

The chain recombines TRBV19 with TRBJ1-2; the match to TRBD1 covers 9 bases. The CDR3 loop spans 11 amino acids. In germline, CDR1 is LNHDA, CDR2 SQIVND (reference sequence). Losses at the gene ends were 11 bases for V and 6 bases for J; bases not matched to a gene: 4. The CDR3 nucleotides read TGTGCCTGGGACAGGGTGAATGGCTACACCTTC. Residues: CAWDRVNGYTF.

This chain connects TRBV5-1 to TRBJ1-5, with D possibly TRBD1 on 6 matching bases. The CDR3 spans 16 residues. The ends were cut back, 4 bases at V and 2 bases at J, with 16 bases in the middle. Looked up from germline, CDR1 is SGHRS and CDR2 is YFSETQ. CDR3 sequence: CASSPQGSGGNQPQHF. CDR3 DNA: TGCGCCAGCAGCCCCCAGGGGTCGGGTGGCAATCAGCCCCAGCATTTT.

The V and J genes are TRBV30 and TRBJ2-2; TRBD1 agrees at 9 bases. The germline V gene has CDR1 GTSNPN and CDR2 SVGIG (reference sequence). The V gene end was trimmed by 3 bases and the J gene end by 7 bases; junction bases not matched to a gene: 0. This CDR3 is built from 12 residues. As DNA, the CDR3 is TGTGCCTGGAGGGACAGGGGCGGGGAGCTGTTTTTT. Translating it yields CAWRDRGGELFF. Based on the CDR3 plus reference TRBV30 and TRBJ2-2, the full variable domain is SQTIHQWPATLVQPVGSPLSLECTVEGTSNPNLYWYRQAAGRGLQLLFYSVGIGQISSEVPQNLSASRPQDRQFILSSKKLLLSDSGFYLCAWRDRGGELFFGEGSRLTVL.

The gene calls are TRBV6-5 and TRBJ2-3, with 7 nucleotides matching TRBD1. The germline V gene encodes CDR1 MNHEY and CDR2 SVGAGI. CDR3 length: 14 residues. The trim removed 6 bases at V and 5 bases at J, leaving 8 bases unmatched. The CDR3: CASSPDRVVDTQYF. DNA for the CDR3: TGTGCCAGCAGCCCCGACAGGGTTGTAGATACGCAGTATTTT.

This clone has a handful of counts. This sequence joins TRBV7-2 and TRBJ1-4; tentatively, D is TRBD1 (5 bases). The germline V and J ends were trimmed by 1 base and 8 bases, with 11 bases remaining between them. Germline V gives CDR1 SGHTA, CDR2 FQGNSA. The CDR3 spans 14 residues. The CDR3: CASSLVGGYEKLFF. CDR3 coding DNA: TGTGCCAGCAGCTTAGTGGGGGGTTACGAAAAACTGTTTTTT.

This clone was observed a few times. V usage is TRBV7-8 and J usage is TRBJ2-2; TRBD2 matches 7 bases. The J segment lost 4 bases and the V segment lost 2 bases, leaving 7 bases of the junction unmatched. Germline V gene data show CDR1 as SGHVS and CDR2 as FQNEAQ. CDR3 size: 16 residues. The DNA of the CDR3 is TGTGCCAGCAGCTTAAGGACTAGGGGCGGCACCGGGGAGCTGTTTTTT. Its translation is CASSLRTRGGTGELFF.